This is a list of T cell receptor beta chains from one sample in a study of PD-L1 blockade in urothelial cancer. Clones were sequenced by immunoSEQ multiplex PCR, and TCRdb holds only the in-frame ones, with some missing. The table has about 80,000 clones, 70% to 90% seen once; the top ten hold under 8.5%. This material consisted of PBMCs, taken around atezolizumab (anti-PD-L1) treatment. All receptors come from a man aged 40-50 years with urothelial cancer. Both conserved end residues are part of each CDR3. The D gene is left open where the match is weak. Expanded clones are given a class, and other clones once, few, many or no size at all.

.,TRBJ1-2,TRBD1,TRBV6-5,TGTGCCAGCAGTTACTCCGGGACAGGGAACTATGGCTACACCTTC,CASSYSGTGNYGYTF
.,TRBJ2-3,TRBD1,TRBV6-1,TGTGCCGGGGGACAGGACCTCACAGATACGCAGTATTTT,CAGGQDLTDTQYF
.,TRBJ2-2,.,TRBV15,TGTGCCACCAGGGGCCCTATATCCACCGGGGAGCTGTTTTTT,CATRGPISTGELFF
.,TRBJ2-5,TRBD2,TRBV9,TGTGCCAGCAGCGTAGGCGCAGCGGGAGGGCCGGTACAGACCCAGTACTTC,CASSVGAAGGPVQTQYF
once,TRBJ2-1,TRBD2,TRBV19,TGTGCCAGTATGGGGCCACTAGCGTTCAGCTCCTACAATGAGCAGTTCTTC,CASMGPLAFSSYNEQFF
.,TRBJ2-3,TRBD2,TRBV11-2,TGTGCCAGCAGTTCGGGACTACCTAGCACAGATACGCAGTATTTT,CASSSGLPSTDTQYF
few,TRBJ2-7,TRBD1,TRBV27,TGTGCCAGCAGTTTGGGACAGGGTATTGAGCAGTACTTC,CASSLGQGIEQYF
.,TRBJ2-1,TRBD2,TRBV5-4,TGTGCCAGCAGCTTAGCGGGAGGGGCAACCCGATCCTACAATGAGCAGTTCTTC,CASSLAGGATRSYNEQFF
.,TRBJ2-2,TRBD2,TRBV5-1,TGCGCCAGCAGCTTGCTGTCTAGCGGAGCCGGGGAGCTGTTTTTT,CASSLLSSGAGELFF
.,TRBJ2-7,.,TRBV30,TGTGCCTGGGGGAAAACAGGGAACGAGCAGTACTTC,CAWGKTGNEQYF
.,TRBJ2-6,TRBD2,TRBV4-1,TGCGCCAGCAGTCTCCCCGCGGGAGGATCAGGGGCCAACGTCCTGACTTTC,CASSLPAGGSGANVLTF
.,TRBJ2-2,TRBD1,TRBV5-1,TGCGCCAGCAGCTTGTTACAGGGGGGTCGCGGGGAGCTGTTTTTT,CASSLLQGGRGELFF
.,TRBJ2-7,.,TRBV27,TGTGCCAGCAGTTCGACACCAGGGACATTCTACGAGCAGTACTTC,CASSSTPGTFYEQYF
.,TRBJ2-3,TRBD1,TRBV9,TGTGCCAGCAGCGTAGAACCGACAGGGGCAGGAGATACGCAGTATTTT,CASSVEPTGAGDTQYF
.,TRBJ1-4,.,TRBV19,TGTGCCAGTATGGAAGCGCCCCCAAAAGGAGAAAAACTGTTTTTT,CASMEAPPKGEKLFF
.,TRBJ2-1,.,TRBV9,TGTGCCAGCAGCTTCAATCCGGGAGTTAATCGTGGTGAGCAGTTCTTC,CASSFNPGVNRGEQFF
.,TRBJ1-4,TRBD1,TRBV30,TGTGCCTACACCGGGACAGGGGGCCGGAAAAAACTGTTTTTT,CAYTGTGGRKKLFF
few,TRBJ1-4,.,TRBV2,TGTGCCAGCAGCTTAACGGGGGGCAGGGAAAAACTGTTTTTT,CASSLTGGREKLFF
.,TRBJ1-5,.,TRBV27,TGTGCCAGCAGTTTAGAACCGGGGAACCAGCCCCAGCATTTT,CASSLEPGNQPQHF
once,TRBJ1-2,.,TRBV11-2,TGTGCCAGCAGCTTAGCCCCTAGCGGCAGGGGCCCTCAACGCTACACCTTC,CASSLAPSGRGPQRYTF
.,TRBJ2-7,.,TRBV21-1,TGTGCCAGCAGCAAAGAACAAAACAGGGGCGAGCAGTACTTC,CASSKEQNRGEQYF
.,TRBJ1-5,TRBD1,TRBV5-1,TGCGCCAGCAGGTTGACAGGGTCGAGCAATCAGCCCCAGCATTTT,CASRLTGSSNQPQHF
once,TRBJ2-7,.,TRBV13,TGTGCCAGCAGCTTACAGGGGGGCTCAGGTGACTACGAGCAGTACTTC,CASSLQGGSGDYEQYF
.,TRBJ2-3,.,TRBV28,TGTGCCAGCAGTTTAGAGGACCCCTCAGGGAAGTATTTT,CASSLEDPSGKYF
.,TRBJ1-1,.,TRBV9,TGTGCCAGCAGCCCCCGACCCCAGGGAGGTGAAGCTTTCTTT,CASSPRPQGGEAFF
.,TRBJ2-7,TRBD1,TRBV30,TGTGCCTTGAGGGACAGAAACTCCTACGAGCAGTACTTC,CALRDRNSYEQYF
.,TRBJ1-1,TRBD1,TRBV27,TGTGCCAGCAGTTTAGGGACAGCGTACACTGAAGCTTTCTTT,CASSLGTAYTEAFF
.,TRBJ1-4,.,TRBV7-2,TGTGCCAGCAGCTTATCAGGAGGGTTAACTAATGAAAAACTGTTTTTT,CASSLSGGLTNEKLFF